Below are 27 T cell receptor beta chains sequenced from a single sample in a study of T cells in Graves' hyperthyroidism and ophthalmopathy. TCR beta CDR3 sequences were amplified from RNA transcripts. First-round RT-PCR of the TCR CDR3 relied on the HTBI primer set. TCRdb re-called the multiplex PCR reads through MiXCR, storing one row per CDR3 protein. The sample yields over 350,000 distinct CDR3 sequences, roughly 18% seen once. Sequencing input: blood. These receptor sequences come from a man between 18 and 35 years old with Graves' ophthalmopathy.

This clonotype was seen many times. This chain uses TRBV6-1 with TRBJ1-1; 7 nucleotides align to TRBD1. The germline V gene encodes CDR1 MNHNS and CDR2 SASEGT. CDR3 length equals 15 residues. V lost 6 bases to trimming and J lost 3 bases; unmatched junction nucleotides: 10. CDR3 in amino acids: CASSLHDRADTEAFF. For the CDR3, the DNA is TGTGCCAGCAGCCTACATGACAGGGCAGACACTGAAGCTTTCTTT.

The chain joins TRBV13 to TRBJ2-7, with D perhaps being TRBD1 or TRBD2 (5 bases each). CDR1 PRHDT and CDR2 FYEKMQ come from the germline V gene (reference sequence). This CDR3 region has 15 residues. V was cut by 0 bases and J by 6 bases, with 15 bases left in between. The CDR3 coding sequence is TGTGCCAGCAGCTTAGGCAGGGACCCACCGTCCGAGCAGTACTTC. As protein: CASSLGRDPPSEQYF.

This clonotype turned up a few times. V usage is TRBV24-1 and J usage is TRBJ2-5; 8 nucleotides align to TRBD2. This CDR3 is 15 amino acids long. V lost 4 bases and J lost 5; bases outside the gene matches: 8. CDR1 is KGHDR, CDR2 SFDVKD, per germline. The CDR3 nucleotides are TGTGCCACCAGTGAGCTAGCGGGCGGCGGGGAGACCCAGTACTTC. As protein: CATSELAGGGETQYF.

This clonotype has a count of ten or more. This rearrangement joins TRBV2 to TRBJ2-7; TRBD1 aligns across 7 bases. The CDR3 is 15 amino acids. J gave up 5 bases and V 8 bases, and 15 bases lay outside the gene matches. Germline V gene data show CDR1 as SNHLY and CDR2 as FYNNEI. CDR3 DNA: TGTGCCAGCTCCCCGTGGGGCAGGGGGAGTGACGAGCAGTACTTC. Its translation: CASSPWGRGSDEQYF.

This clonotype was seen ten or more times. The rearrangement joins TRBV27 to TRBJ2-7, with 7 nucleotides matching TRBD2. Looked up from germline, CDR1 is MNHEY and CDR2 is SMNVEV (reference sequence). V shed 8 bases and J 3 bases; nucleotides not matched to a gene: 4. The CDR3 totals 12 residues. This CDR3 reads CASGGGGYEQYF. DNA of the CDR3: TGTGCCAGCGGGGGGGGAGGCTACGAGCAGTACTTC.

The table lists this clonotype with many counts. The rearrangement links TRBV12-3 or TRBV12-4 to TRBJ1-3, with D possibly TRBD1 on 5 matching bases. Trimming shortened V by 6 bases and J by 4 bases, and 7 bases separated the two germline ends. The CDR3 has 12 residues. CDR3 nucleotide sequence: TGTGCCAGCAGAGGGGTGGGAAACACCATATATTTT. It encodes CASRGVGNTIYF.

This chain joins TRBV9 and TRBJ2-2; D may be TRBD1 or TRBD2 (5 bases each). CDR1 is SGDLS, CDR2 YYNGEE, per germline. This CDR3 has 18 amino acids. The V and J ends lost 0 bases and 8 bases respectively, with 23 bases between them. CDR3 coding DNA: TGTGCCAGCAGCGTAGGTGGTAAAGGGACGGACTTGACTGGGGAGCTGTTTTTT. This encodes CASSVGGKGTDLTGELFF.

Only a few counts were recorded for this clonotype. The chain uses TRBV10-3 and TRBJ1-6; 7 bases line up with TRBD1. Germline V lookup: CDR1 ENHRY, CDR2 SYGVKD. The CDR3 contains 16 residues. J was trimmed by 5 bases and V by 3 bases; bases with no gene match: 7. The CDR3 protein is CAISERGGKDNSPLHF. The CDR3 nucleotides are TGTGCCATCAGTGAACGAGGGGGCAAAGATAATTCACCCCTCCACTTT.

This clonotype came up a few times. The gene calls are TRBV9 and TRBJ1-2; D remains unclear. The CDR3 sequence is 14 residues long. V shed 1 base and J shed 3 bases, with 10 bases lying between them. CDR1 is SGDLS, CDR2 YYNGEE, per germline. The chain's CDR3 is CASSVLPGDYGYTF. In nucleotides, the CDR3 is TGTGCCAGCAGCGTACTTCCGGGCGACTATGGCTACACCTTC. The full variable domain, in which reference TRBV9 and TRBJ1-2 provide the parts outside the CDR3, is DSGVTQTPKHLITATGQRVTLRCSPRSGDLSVYWYQQSLDQGLQFLIQYYNGEERAKGNILERFSAQQFPDLHSELNLSSLELGDSALYFCASSVLPGDYGYTFGSGTRLTVV.

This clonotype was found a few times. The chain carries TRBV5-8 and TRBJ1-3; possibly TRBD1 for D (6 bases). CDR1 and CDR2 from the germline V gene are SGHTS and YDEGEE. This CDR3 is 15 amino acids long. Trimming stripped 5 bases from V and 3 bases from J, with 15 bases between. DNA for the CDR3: TGTGCCAGCAGTCAGGGGTCCACGGTTGGAAACACCATATATTTT. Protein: CASSQGSTVGNTIYF.

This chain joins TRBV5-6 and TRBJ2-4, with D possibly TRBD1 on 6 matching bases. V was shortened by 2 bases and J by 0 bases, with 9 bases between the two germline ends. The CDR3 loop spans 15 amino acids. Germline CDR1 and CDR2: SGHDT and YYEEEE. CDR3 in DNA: TGTGCCAGCAGCTTCCAGGGGCTAGCCAAAAACATTCAGTACTTC. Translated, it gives CASSFQGLAKNIQYF. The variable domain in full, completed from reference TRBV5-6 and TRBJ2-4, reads DAGVTQSPTHLIKTRGQQVTLRCSPKSGHDTVSWYQQALGQGPQFIFQYYEEEERQRGNFPDRFSGHQFPNYSSELNVNALLLGDSALYLCASSFQGLAKNIQYFGAGTRLSVL.

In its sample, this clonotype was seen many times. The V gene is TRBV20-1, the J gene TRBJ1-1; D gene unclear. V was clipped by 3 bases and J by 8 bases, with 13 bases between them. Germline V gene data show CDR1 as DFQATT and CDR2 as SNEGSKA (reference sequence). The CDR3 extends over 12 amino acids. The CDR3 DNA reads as TGCAGTGCTAGCTCGGGGATCGGGGAAGCTTTCTTT. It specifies CSASSGIGEAFF.

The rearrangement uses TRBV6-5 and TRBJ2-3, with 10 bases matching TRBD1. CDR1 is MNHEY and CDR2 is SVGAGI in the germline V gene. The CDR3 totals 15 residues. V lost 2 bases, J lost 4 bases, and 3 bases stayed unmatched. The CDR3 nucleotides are TGTGCCAGCAGTTACCTGGGACAGGGGCCAGATACGCAGTATTTT. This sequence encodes CASSYLGQGPDTQYF.

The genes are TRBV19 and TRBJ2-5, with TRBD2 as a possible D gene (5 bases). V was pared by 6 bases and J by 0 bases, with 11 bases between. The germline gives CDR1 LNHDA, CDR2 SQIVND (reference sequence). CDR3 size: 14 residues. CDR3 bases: TGTGCCAGTAGACGAACGGGGTACCAAGAGACCCAGTACTTC. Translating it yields CASRRTGYQETQYF.

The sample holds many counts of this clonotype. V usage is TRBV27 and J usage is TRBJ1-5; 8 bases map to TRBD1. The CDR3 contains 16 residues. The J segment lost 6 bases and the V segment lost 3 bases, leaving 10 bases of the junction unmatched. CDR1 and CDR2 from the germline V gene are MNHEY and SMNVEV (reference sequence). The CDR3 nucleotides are TGTGCCAGCAGTTTGTTTGGACAGGGAAGGTTTCAGCCCCAGCATTTT. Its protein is CASSLFGQGRFQPQHF.

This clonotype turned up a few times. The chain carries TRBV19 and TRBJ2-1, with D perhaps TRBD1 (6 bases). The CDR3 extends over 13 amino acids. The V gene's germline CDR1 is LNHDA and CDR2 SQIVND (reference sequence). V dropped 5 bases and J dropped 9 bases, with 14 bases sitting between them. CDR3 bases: TGTGCCAGTAGTCCACAGGGTGTGGGTGAGCAGTTCTTC. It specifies CASSPQGVGEQFF.

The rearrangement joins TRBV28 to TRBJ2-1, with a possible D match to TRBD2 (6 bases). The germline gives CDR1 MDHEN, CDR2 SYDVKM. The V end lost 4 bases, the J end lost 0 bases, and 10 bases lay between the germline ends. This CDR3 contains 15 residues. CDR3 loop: CASSSPGSSYNEQFF. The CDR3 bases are TGTGCCAGCAGTTCACCCGGGAGCTCCTACAATGAGCAGTTCTTC.

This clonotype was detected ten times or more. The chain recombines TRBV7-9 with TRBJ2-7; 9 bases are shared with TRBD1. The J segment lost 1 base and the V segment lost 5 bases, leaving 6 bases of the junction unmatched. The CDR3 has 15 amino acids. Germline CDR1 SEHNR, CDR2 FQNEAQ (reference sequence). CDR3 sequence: CASSGPGQGSYEQYF. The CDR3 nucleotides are TGTGCCAGCAGCGGCCCGGGACAGGGATCCTACGAGCAGTACTTC.

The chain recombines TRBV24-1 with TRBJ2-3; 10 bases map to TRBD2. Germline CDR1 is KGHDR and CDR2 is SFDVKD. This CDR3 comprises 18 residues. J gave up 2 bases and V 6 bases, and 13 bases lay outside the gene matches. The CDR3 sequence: CATSPVTASGGLTDTQYF. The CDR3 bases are TGTGCCACCAGTCCAGTCACGGCTAGCGGGGGCCTCACAGATACGCAGTATTTT.

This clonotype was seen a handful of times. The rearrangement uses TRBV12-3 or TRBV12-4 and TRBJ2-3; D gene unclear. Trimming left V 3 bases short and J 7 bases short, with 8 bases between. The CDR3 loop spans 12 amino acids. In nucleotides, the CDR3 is TGTGCCAGCAGTTTCGGTGACCATACGCAGTATTTT. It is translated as CASSFGDHTQYF.

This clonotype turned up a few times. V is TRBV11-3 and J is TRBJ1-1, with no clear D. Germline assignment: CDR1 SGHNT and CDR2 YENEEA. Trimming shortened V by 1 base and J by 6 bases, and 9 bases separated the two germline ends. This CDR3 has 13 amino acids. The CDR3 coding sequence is TGTGCCAGCAGCTTAGTTTTTACCGCTGAAGCTTTCTTT. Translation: CASSLVFTAEAFF.

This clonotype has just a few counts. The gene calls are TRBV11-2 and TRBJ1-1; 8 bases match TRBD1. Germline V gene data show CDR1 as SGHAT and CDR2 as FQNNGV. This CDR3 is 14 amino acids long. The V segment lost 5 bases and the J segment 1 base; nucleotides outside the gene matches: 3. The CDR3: CASSTGQANTEAFF. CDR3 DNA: TGTGCCAGCAGCACGGGACAGGCGAACACTGAAGCTTTCTTT.

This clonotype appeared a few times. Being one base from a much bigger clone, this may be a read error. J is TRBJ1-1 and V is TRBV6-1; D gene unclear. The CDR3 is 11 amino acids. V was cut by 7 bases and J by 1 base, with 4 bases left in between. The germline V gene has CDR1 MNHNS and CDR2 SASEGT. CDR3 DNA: TGTGCCAGCACCCAGAACACTGAAGCTTTCTTT. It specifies CASTQNTEAFF.

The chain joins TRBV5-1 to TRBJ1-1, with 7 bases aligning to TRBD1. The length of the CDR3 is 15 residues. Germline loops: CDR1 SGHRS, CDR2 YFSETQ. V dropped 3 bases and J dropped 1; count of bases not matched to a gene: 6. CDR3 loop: CASSSGGGGNTEAFF. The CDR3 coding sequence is TGCGCCAGCAGCTCCGGAGGGGGCGGGAACACTGAAGCTTTCTTT.

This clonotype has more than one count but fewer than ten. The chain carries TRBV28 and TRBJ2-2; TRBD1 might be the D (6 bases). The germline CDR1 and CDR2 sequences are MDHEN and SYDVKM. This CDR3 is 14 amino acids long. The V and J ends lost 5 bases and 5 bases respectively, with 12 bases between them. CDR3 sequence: CASSLNRETGELFF. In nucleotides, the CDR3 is TGTGCCAGCAGTCTGAACAGGGAGACCGGGGAGCTGTTTTTT.

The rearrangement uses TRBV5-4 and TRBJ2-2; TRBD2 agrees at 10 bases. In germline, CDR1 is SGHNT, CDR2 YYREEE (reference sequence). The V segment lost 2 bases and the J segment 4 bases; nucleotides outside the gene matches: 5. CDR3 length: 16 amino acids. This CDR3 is CASSFSGGFPTGELFF. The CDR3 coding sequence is TGTGCCAGCAGCTTTAGCGGGGGGTTCCCCACCGGGGAGCTGTTTTTT.

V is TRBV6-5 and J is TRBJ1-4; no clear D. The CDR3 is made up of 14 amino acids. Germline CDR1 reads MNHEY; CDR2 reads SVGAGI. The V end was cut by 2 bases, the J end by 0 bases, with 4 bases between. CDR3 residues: CASSYTATNEKLFF. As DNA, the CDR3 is TGTGCCAGCAGTTACACAGCAACTAATGAAAAACTGTTTTTT.